This is a list of T cell receptor beta chains from one sample in a study of cytomegalovirus exposure and HLA in healthy donors. Profiling relied on immunoSEQ multiplex PCR, and the TCRdb table lists in-frame clones only, not all of them. In total, the table holds fewer than 150,000 clones. Sequencing input: PBMCs. All receptors derive from a man aged 18 to 35 in good health and CMV-seronegative. Each CDR3 is given with its conserved first and last residue. Each record gives: V gene, D gene, J gene, CDR3 protein, CDR3 DNA. The D gene is left open where the match is weak.

v_gene: TRBV19
d_gene: TRBD1
j_gene: TRBJ2-7
CDR3aa: CASSTRTGYEQYF
CDR3nt: TGTGCCAGTAGTACGCGGACAGGCTACGAGCAGTACTTC

v_gene: TRBV5-1
d_gene: NA
j_gene: TRBJ1-5
CDR3aa: CASSLHPTPFRGSNQPQHF
CDR3nt: TGCGCCAGCAGCTTGCATCCAACCCCGTTCCGCGGAAGCAATCAGCCCCAGCATTTT

v_gene: TRBV6-1
d_gene: NA
j_gene: TRBJ2-1
CDR3aa: CASSVWEEPFNEQFF
CDR3nt: TGTGCCAGCAGTGTGTGGGAGGAGCCGTTCAATGAGCAGTTCTTC

v_gene: TRBV9
d_gene: NA
j_gene: TRBJ1-4
CDR3aa: CASSVAGGWNEKLFF
CDR3nt: TGTGCCAGCAGCGTAGCGGGGGGCTGGAATGAAAAACTGTTTTTT

v_gene: TRBV5-1
d_gene: NA
j_gene: TRBJ2-7
CDR3aa: CASSLLTGSSYEQYF
CDR3nt: TGCGCCAGCAGCCTGCTGACAGGAAGCTCCTACGAGCAGTACTTC

v_gene: TRBV6-1
d_gene: TRBD1
j_gene: TRBJ1-2
CDR3aa: CASSLLLTGGNGYTF
CDR3nt: TGTGCCAGCAGTCTTCTTTTAACAGGGGGTAATGGCTACACCTTC

v_gene: TRBV6-1
d_gene: TRBD1
j_gene: TRBJ2-2
CDR3aa: CASSGAHNRGLAGELFF
CDR3nt: TGTGCCAGCAGTGGGGCACACAACAGGGGGCTCGCCGGGGAGCTGTTTTTT

v_gene: TRBV6-1
d_gene: NA
j_gene: TRBJ2-1
CDR3aa: CASSENTEQFF
CDR3nt: TGTGCCAGCAGTGAAAACACTGAGCAGTTCTTC

v_gene: TRBV30
d_gene: NA
j_gene: TRBJ1-3
CDR3aa: CACPKSGRSGNTIYF
CDR3nt: TGTGCCTGCCCGAAGTCGGGTAGGTCTGGAAACACCATATATTTT

v_gene: TRBV27
d_gene: NA
j_gene: TRBJ1-1
CDR3aa: CASNVAENTEAFF
CDR3nt: TGTGCCAGCAACGTCGCGGAGAACACTGAAGCTTTCTTT

v_gene: TRBV28
d_gene: NA
j_gene: TRBJ1-5
CDR3aa: CASRPDTFNQPQHF
CDR3nt: TGTGCCAGCAGGCCCGACACTTTCAATCAGCCCCAGCATTTT

v_gene: TRBV5-1
d_gene: NA
j_gene: TRBJ2-2
CDR3aa: CASSLGAGINTGELFF
CDR3nt: TGCGCCAGCAGCTTGGGGGCGGGGATTAACACCGGGGAGCTGTTTTTT

v_gene: TRBV27
d_gene: NA
j_gene: TRBJ1-2
CDR3aa: CASSWTRLYGYTF
CDR3nt: TGTGCCAGCAGTTGGACACGCCTCTATGGCTACACCTTC

v_gene: TRBV15
d_gene: NA
j_gene: TRBJ2-7
CDR3aa: CATSRGAGSSYEQYF
CDR3nt: TGTGCCACCAGCAGAGGAGCGGGCAGCTCCTACGAGCAGTACTTC

v_gene: TRBV19
d_gene: NA
j_gene: TRBJ1-1
CDR3aa: CASNIGGKVAFF
CDR3nt: TGTGCCAGTAATATCGGAGGGAAGGTAGCTTTCTTT

v_gene: TRBV11-2
d_gene: TRBD1
j_gene: TRBJ1-4
CDR3aa: CASSLGTGTEKLFF
CDR3nt: TGTGCCAGCAGCTTAGGGACAGGGACTGAAAAACTGTTTTTT